A single sample is the source of the 18 T cell receptor beta chains below, sequenced in a study of glioma-infiltrating T cells. Using RNA template, CDR3s of TCR alpha and beta were amplified with iRepertoire arm-PCR. TCRdb reprocessed the multiplex PCR reads with MiXCR, giving one entry per CDR3 protein. The sample lists about 200,000 distinct CDR3 sequences; about 32% were seen once. Sequenced sample: glioma tissue, nonneoplastic brain tissue, or PBMCs (not recorded which). All receptors derive from a human donor with low-grade glioma or glioblastoma, undergoing nonglioma brain surgery, or in good health (not recorded which).

The chain carries TRBV27 and TRBJ1-1, with D perhaps TRBD1 (6 bases). Germline V lookup: CDR1 MNHEY, CDR2 SMNVEV (reference sequence). The CDR3 runs 13 residues. The DNA of the CDR3 is TGTGTAAGCAGTTTGGGACAGAACACTGAAGCTTTCTTT. This codes for CVSSLGQNTEAFF.

This clonotype has ten or more counts. V is TRBV27 and J is TRBJ2-3, with D possibly TRBD1 on 5 matching bases. Trimming left V 4 bases short and J 1 base short, with 6 bases between. The germline V gene has CDR1 MNHEY and CDR2 SMNVEV (reference sequence). This CDR3 has 13 residues. In DNA, the CDR3 is TGTGCCAGCAGTTCCAGGGGCACAGATACGCAGTATTTT. The encoded protein is CASSSRGTDTQYF.

This clonotype was seen many times. This chain links TRBV20-1 with TRBJ2-4, with 12 bases matching TRBD2. Per the germline V gene, CDR1 is DFQATT and CDR2 is SNEGSKA (reference sequence). The CDR3 sequence is 17 residues long. V shed 3 bases and J 2 bases; nucleotides not matched to a gene: 8. The chain's CDR3 is CSASMLAGGISKNIQYF. CDR3 in DNA: TGCAGTGCTAGTATGCTAGCGGGAGGGATTTCCAAAAACATTCAGTACTTC.

This clonotype has just a few counts. The chain links TRBV12-3 or TRBV12-4 to TRBJ2-7, with D unresolved. With 7 bases removed from V and 0 bases from J, the gap between germline ends came to 19 bases. CDR3 length: 16 residues. The CDR3 reads CASNTYGIRSSYEQYF. As DNA, the CDR3 is TGTGCCAGCAACACGTACGGAATTCGGTCCTCCTACGAGCAGTACTTC.

In its sample, this clonotype was seen a few times. The chain links TRBV10-2 to TRBJ1-2; D call uncertain. CDR3 size: 15 residues. Germline V gives CDR1 WSHSY, CDR2 SAAADI. Trimming shortened V by 3 bases and J by 0 bases, and 11 bases separated the two germline ends. The CDR3 sequence: CASSDIRTTNYGYTF. CDR3 nucleotide sequence: TGCGCCAGCAGTGATATACGGACCACTAACTATGGCTACACCTTC.

The table lists this clonotype with a few counts. The chain uses TRBV7-9 and TRBJ2-7; TRBD2 agrees at 8 bases. The germline V gene has CDR1 SEHNR and CDR2 FQNEAQ (reference sequence). Unmatched junction bases numbered 7, after V lost 5 bases and J lost 1 base. The CDR3 contains 15 residues. The CDR3 sequence is CASSLIAGPSYEQYF. The CDR3 region has the DNA TGTGCCAGCAGCCTGATAGCGGGACCATCCTACGAGCAGTACTTC.

A note on this clonotype: A much more abundant neighbour one base away suggests this may be a read error. V is TRBV6-9 and J is TRBJ2-5; a weak D match, TRBD2 (5 bases). The germline V gene has CDR1 MNHGY and CDR2 SVAAGI. This CDR3 is built from 13 residues. The CDR3 loop reads CASSYNGGEAQYF. CDR3 coding DNA: TGTGCCAGCAGTTACAATGGAGGAGAGGCCCAGTACTTC.

The chain links TRBV28 to TRBJ2-3; the D is unclear. The CDR3 contains 15 residues. V was cut by 5 bases and J by 1 base, with 13 bases left in between. Germline lookup yields CDR1 MDHEN and CDR2 SYDVKM. For the CDR3, the DNA is TGTGCCAGCAGTACTCACGGTACAGGCACAGATACGCAGTATTTT. It translates to CASSTHGTGTDTQYF.

This clonotype was counted many times. One end of the junction is discordant with germline, which a read error may explain. V usage is TRBV6-2 or TRBV6-3 and J usage is TRBJ1-1; D not certain. The CDR3 is 11 residues long. CDR1 and CDR2 (germline): MNHEY, SVGEGT. In DNA, the CDR3 is TGTGCCAGCACTTACGCCTCAGAGGCTTTCTTT. Amino acid sequence: CASTYASEAFF.

This clonotype appeared a few times. The chain links TRBV7-2 to TRBJ1-1; a possible D gene is TRBD1 (6 bases). V was pared by 4 bases and J by 0 bases, with 21 bases between. Germline CDR1 SGHTA, CDR2 FQGNSA. This CDR3 comprises 18 residues. The CDR3 DNA reads TGTGCCAGCAGCTACCGCCCGGCAGAGGGGGGGATGAACACTGAAGCTTTCTTT. It encodes CASSYRPAEGGMNTEAFF.

This clonotype was detected ten times or more. This chain joins TRBV6-1 and TRBJ1-1, with D possibly being TRBD1 (5 bases). CDR1 MNHNS and CDR2 SASEGT come from the germline V gene. The CDR3 totals 12 residues. Trimming left V 6 bases short and J 6 bases short, with 11 bases between. The CDR3, as DNA: TGTGCCAGCAGCCGACAGTTAGCTGAAGCTTTCTTT. This translates into CASSRQLAEAFF.

About this clonotype itself: The germline gene is not matched at one end of the junction; a read error may be the cause. The chain links TRBV4-3 to TRBJ1-2; weak D call: TRBD1 (5 bases). CDR3 length: 15 residues. Germline CDR1 LGHNA, CDR2 YSLEER. CDR3 in amino acids: CAGSQDVTGKGGYTF. The CDR3 DNA reads TGCGCCGGCAGCCAAGATGTAACGGGGAAGGGGGGCTACACCTTC.

The V and J genes are TRBV6-1 and TRBJ2-5, with 8 bases aligning to TRBD1. The CDR3 runs 14 residues. Germline CDR1 MNHNS, CDR2 SASEGT. J was trimmed by 5 bases and V by 5 bases; bases with no gene match: 7. CDR3 sequence (DNA): TGTGCCAGCAGTCCTCAGGGGGCTCGGGAGACCCAGTACTTC. It encodes CASSPQGARETQYF.

As to this clonotype: A much more abundant neighbour one base away suggests this may be a read error. V and J are TRBV15 and TRBJ2-4; TRBD1 is a possible D gene (9 bases). This CDR3 has 15 amino acids. Germline CDR1 LNHNV, CDR2 YYDKDF (reference sequence). CDR3 bases: TGTGCCAACAGCGGGGGACAGGGCGTCAAAAACATTCAGTACTTC. It codes for CANSGGQGVKNIQYF.

In its sample, this clonotype was seen many times. CDR3 residues: CASSEDRNQPQHF. The CDR3 DNA follows: TGTGCCAGCAGTGAAGACAGGAATCAGCCCCAGCATTTT. The chain combines TRBV2 with TRBJ1-5; maybe TRBD1 (5 bases). V shed 1 base and J shed 4 bases, with 5 bases lying between them. The CDR3 contains 13 residues. Looked up from germline, CDR1 is SNHLY and CDR2 is FYNNEI.

This clonotype was found many times. The chain employs TRBV28 and TRBJ2-1; perhaps TRBD2 as D (6 bases). CDR3 length equals 15 residues. Germline-derived CDR1 and CDR2 are MDHEN and SYDVKM. V dropped 5 bases and J dropped 9 bases, with 20 bases sitting between them. CDR3 nucleotide sequence: TGTGCCAGCAGTCTCGAGGGCACGGGAGCTCTTGAGCAGTTCTTC. This sequence encodes CASSLEGTGALEQFF.

This CDR3 reads CASSGSGKQYF. The CDR3 nucleotides are TGTGCCAGCAGTGGATCAGGTAAGCAGTATTTT. The V and J genes are TRBV12-3 or TRBV12-4 and TRBJ2-3; the D is unclear. The CDR3 sequence is 11 residues long. V shed 5 bases and J shed 11 bases, with 11 bases lying between them.

This rearrangement joins TRBV20-1 to TRBJ1-2, with 8 bases aligning to TRBD1. Germline V lookup: CDR1 DFQATT, CDR2 SNEGSKA (reference sequence). The CDR3 is 15 residues long. V lost 0 bases and J lost 5; bases outside the gene matches: 8. CDR3 residues: CSARDGQGAKYGYTF. In DNA, the CDR3 is TGCAGTGCTAGAGACGGACAGGGAGCGAAATATGGCTACACCTTC.